Listed here are 32 T cell receptor beta chains from one sample, sequenced in a study of blood T cell repertoires in COVID-19 (dated by TCRdb to the early 2020s). Libraries were made using the immunoSEQ multiplex PCR assay. TCRdb's version of the immuneACCESS table is confined to in-frame rearrangements and falls short of the full clone set. An unresolved V gene accounts for under half of the shortfall where checked; the remainder is of unknown origin. Across this sample there are about 230,000 clones, with 84% seen only once. The top ten clonotypes cover 2% to 2.5% of the sample. The material sequenced was peripheral blood. The origin of the receptors is a man aged 35-49 years who had recovered from COVID-19.

The chain joins TRBV12-3 or TRBV12-4 to TRBJ1-2, with a possible D match to TRBD1 (5 bases). V was cut by 6 bases and J by 4 bases, with 9 bases left in between. The CDR3 is made up of 12 amino acids. In DNA, the CDR3 is TGTGCCAGCAGATCCACAGGCTATGGCTACACCTTC. Amino acids: CASRSTGYGYTF.

This clone was recorded a few times. CDR3 coding DNA: TGTGCCAGCAGCTTAGGGGGACAGGGGTGGGGTGGCTACACCTTC. Residues: CASSLGGQGWGGYTF. The V call is TRBV7-2, the J call TRBJ1-2, with 10 bases matching TRBD1. The germline CDR1 and CDR2 sequences are SGHTA and FQGNSA. This CDR3 spans 15 amino acids. With V trimmed by 1 base and J by 7 bases, 6 bases remained unmatched.

The rearrangement uses TRBV6-5 and TRBJ2-4; maybe TRBD2 (7 bases). Germline V CDR1 and CDR2: MNHEY, SVGAGI. This CDR3 is built from 14 residues. V was clipped by 7 bases and J by 7 bases, with 17 bases between them. CDR3 nucleotide sequence: TGTGCCAGCACTCAAGGGGGGGGTCGGAACATTCAGTACTTC. Amino acids: CASTQGGGRNIQYF.

The chain uses TRBV7-9 and TRBJ1-5, with D unclear. V lost 5 bases and J lost 3, with 5 bases in between. Germline CDR1 and CDR2: SEHNR and FQNEAQ (reference sequence). This CDR3 spans 12 amino acids. This chain's CDR3 is CASSEVNQPQHF. CDR3 nucleotides: TGTGCCAGCAGCGAGGTCAATCAGCCCCAGCATTTT.

This clone was recorded a few times. The CDR3 here is CASSVDFARYNEQFF. CDR3 nucleotides: TGTGCCAGCAGCGTAGATTTCGCCAGATACAATGAGCAGTTCTTC. The J gene is TRBJ2-1, the V gene TRBV9; D gene unclear. Germline V gives CDR1 SGDLS, CDR2 YYNGEE. This CDR3 is 15 amino acids long. V gave up 0 bases and J gave up 4 bases, with 11 bases separating them.

The V call is TRBV11-2, the J call TRBJ2-7; D gene ambiguous. V was cut by 1 base and J by 6 bases, with 16 bases left in between. There are 15 residues in the CDR3. Germline V gene sequence: CDR1 SGHAT, CDR2 FQNNGV. CDR3 loop: CASSLVVEVTTEQYF. CDR3 in DNA: TGTGCCAGCAGCTTAGTTGTCGAGGTCACAACCGAGCAGTACTTC.

The V gene is TRBV19, the J gene TRBJ1-1; the D is unclear. Looked up from germline, CDR1 is LNHDA and CDR2 is SQIVND (reference sequence). The CDR3 spans 16 residues. Trimming removed 3 bases at V and 1 base at J, with 15 bases between. CDR3 bases: TGTGCCAGTAGTATGTATAGAGCCAGAGGGAACACTGAAGCTTTCTTT. Protein product: CASSMYRARGNTEAFF.

This chain links TRBV7-6 with TRBJ1-6; TRBD1 might be the D (5 bases). The CDR3 covers 16 residues. The V end lost 5 bases, the J end lost 0 bases, and 11 bases lay between the germline ends. Germline V gives CDR1 SGHVS, CDR2 FNYEAQ. CDR3 bases: TGTGCCAGCAGCACCGGGGGGAGCTCCTATAATTCACCCCTCCACTTT. The encoded protein is CASSTGGSSYNSPLHF.

A remark on this clone: The same CDR3 can be traced to other DNA sequences in this sample. The rearrangement joins TRBV6-5 to TRBJ1-5; no definite D call. This CDR3 contains 13 residues. Per germline, CDR1 MNHEY and CDR2 SVGAGI. V shed 2 bases and J shed 7 bases, with 9 bases lying between them. The CDR3 reads CASSYGREQPQHF. The CDR3 nucleotides are TGTGCCAGCAGTTACGGGAGAGAGCAGCCCCAGCATTTT.

The chain has TRBV9 and TRBJ2-5, with a possible D match to TRBD2 (6 bases). V was pared by 0 bases and J by 2 bases, with 11 bases between. This CDR3 is built from 15 residues. CDR1 is SGDLS, CDR2 YYNGEE, per germline. CDR3 bases: TGTGCCAGCAGCGTAGGACCCAGCGGGCAAGAGACCCAGTACTTC. Its translation is CASSVGPSGQETQYF.

V is TRBV30 and J is TRBJ1-6; 7 bases are shared with TRBD1. The CDR3 contains 14 residues. Germline-derived CDR1 and CDR2 are GTSNPN and SVGIG (reference sequence). Losses at the gene ends were 1 base for V and 9 bases for J; bases not matched to a gene: 6. The CDR3 DNA sequence: TGTGCCTGGAGTGGGGACAGTCCAAGTTCACCCCTCCACTTT. Its translation: CAWSGDSPSSPLHF.

The chain joins TRBV7-9 to TRBJ1-4; maybe TRBD1 (6 bases). V dropped 1 base and J dropped 7 bases, with 16 bases sitting between them. Germline lookup yields CDR1 SEHNR and CDR2 FQNEAQ (reference sequence). The CDR3 covers 16 residues. CDR3 bases: TGTGCCAGCAGCTTAGTCAGGGGCCCTTATGTTGAAAAACTGTTTTTT. Protein sequence: CASSLVRGPYVEKLFF.

The V call is TRBV19, the J call TRBJ1-3; D gene ambiguous. The germline V gene has CDR1 LNHDA and CDR2 SQIVND (reference sequence). The germline V and J ends were trimmed by 5 bases and 7 bases, with 15 bases remaining between them. This CDR3 has 14 residues. Here the CDR3 reads CASSVGRRRNTIYF. The DNA for the CDR3 is TGTGCCAGTAGTGTCGGAAGGAGGAGGAACACCATATATTTT.

This chain connects TRBV24-1 to TRBJ2-3, with 9 positions matching TRBD1. CDR3 length equals 16 residues. V was pared by 5 bases and J by 4 bases, with 9 bases of the junction left unmatched. In germline, CDR1 is KGHDR, CDR2 SFDVKD. The CDR3 DNA is TGTGCCACCAGTGCCTACGCCGGGACAGGGTCAGATACGCAGTATTTT. As protein: CATSAYAGTGSDTQYF.

This clone was recorded only once. The chain carries TRBV19 and TRBJ1-1; D remains unclear. V was pared by 1 base and J by 4 bases, with 22 bases between. The CDR3 spans 18 residues. Germline CDR1 is LNHDA and CDR2 is SQIVND (reference sequence). The CDR3 loop is CASSIVGWGREVITEAFF. The DNA for the CDR3 is TGTGCCAGTAGTATAGTCGGCTGGGGAAGGGAGGTAATCACTGAAGCTTTCTTT.

This chain uses TRBV18 with TRBJ1-1; 7 bases match TRBD1. Per germline, CDR1 KGHSH and CDR2 LQKENI. The CDR3 has 15 residues. The junction had 6 bases not matched to a gene; V was cut back by 4 bases and J by 1 base. The CDR3 sequence: CASSLAQGRNTEAFF. CDR3 in DNA: TGTGCCAGCTCACTGGCACAGGGGAGGAACACTGAAGCTTTCTTT.

The chain has TRBV6-5 and TRBJ1-1; D is unclear. Between the trimmed V and J ends, which lost 6 bases and 1 base, there was a span of 12 bases. Germline CDR1 is MNHEY and CDR2 is SVGAGI. The CDR3 loop spans 14 amino acids. CDR3 nucleotides: TGTGCCAGCAGGGGCACGGATAGGAACACTGAAGCTTTCTTT. Its protein is CASRGTDRNTEAFF.

This clone was picked up one time. This chain's CDR3 is CASSYVNGRADTGELFF. For the CDR3, the DNA is TGTGCCAGCAGTTACGTTAACGGGAGGGCTGACACCGGGGAGCTGTTTTTT. The chain carries TRBV6-2 or TRBV6-3 and TRBJ2-2, with 8 nucleotides matching TRBD2. The germline V gene encodes CDR1 MNHEY and CDR2 SVGEGT. The V gene end was trimmed by 2 bases and the J gene end by 3 bases; junction bases not matched to a gene: 8. The CDR3 totals 17 residues.

This clone was seen at least ten times. This chain connects TRBV15 to TRBJ1-2, with 12 bases fitting TRBD1. The CDR3 runs 20 residues. Trimming took 4 bases from V and 4 from J; bases not matched to a gene: 19. Germline assignment: CDR1 LNHNV and CDR2 YYDKDF (reference sequence). CDR3 coding DNA: TGTGCCACCAGCAATCGTCGACCGGGACAGGGGGCGATGGGGGCCTATGGCTACACCTTC. Its translation is CATSNRRPGQGAMGAYGYTF.

This clone was counted only a few times. This chain uses TRBV16 with TRBJ1-1; 7 bases line up with TRBD1. The CDR3 spans 15 residues. Per germline, CDR1 KGHSY and CDR2 FQNENV. Trimming at V came to 1 base and at J to 5 bases, leaving 7 bases not matched to a gene. In nucleotides, the CDR3 is TGTGCCAGCAGCCAATGGGACAGACGAACGACTGAAGCTTTCTTT. Translated: CASSQWDRRTTEAFF.

The chain joins TRBV11-2 to TRBJ2-7; D is ambiguous. The ends were cut back, 0 bases at V and 0 bases at J, with 6 bases in the middle. There are 14 residues in the CDR3. Germline values: CDR1 SGHAT, CDR2 FQNNGV. CDR3 in DNA: TGTGCCAGCAGCTTAGATGGCCCCTCCTACGAGCAGTACTTC. It codes for CASSLDGPSYEQYF.

The chain combines TRBV5-1 with TRBJ2-1; 7 bases map to TRBD2. Germline V gene lookup returns CDR1 SGHRS and CDR2 YFSETQ. The trim removed 4 bases at V and 8 bases at J, leaving 6 bases unmatched. The CDR3 has 13 residues. The CDR3 DNA sequence: TGCGCCAGCAGCCTGACTAGCACCGATGAGCAGTTCTTC. Protein: CASSLTSTDEQFF.

The CDR3 coding sequence is TGTGCCAGCAGCCGCCTCACAGGGGGCGCTTCCTATGGCTACACCTTC. Residues: CASSRLTGGASYGYTF. V and J are TRBV7-8 and TRBJ1-2; 9 bases are shared with TRBD1. Per the germline V gene, CDR1 is SGHVS and CDR2 is FQNEAQ. Germline trimming cut 5 bases from V and 4 bases from J; bases unmatched to any gene: 11. The CDR3 length is 16 residues.

This chain uses TRBV11-2 with TRBJ2-1; 7 nucleotides agree with TRBD1. CDR1 SGHAT and CDR2 FQNNGV come from the germline V gene. There are 15 residues in the CDR3. J was trimmed by 6 bases and V by 5 bases; bases with no gene match: 10. The CDR3 region has the DNA TGTGCCAGCAGCCAAAGGGGGCCAGAGGGCAATGAGCAGTTCTTC. Translated: CASSQRGPEGNEQFF.

V is TRBV12-5 and J is TRBJ1-1; 7 bases map to TRBD1. J lost 1 base, V lost 1 base, and 9 bases had no gene match. Looked up from germline, CDR1 is LGHNT and CDR2 is FRNRAP. The CDR3 is made up of 17 amino acids. CDR3 protein: CASGLALGGAENTEAFF. For the CDR3, the DNA is TGTGCTAGTGGTTTGGCCCTAGGGGGCGCCGAGAACACTGAAGCTTTCTTT. The full variable domain, its missing parts supplied by reference TRBV12-5 and TRBJ1-1, is DARVTQTPRHKVTEMGQEVTMRCQPILGHNTVFWYRQTMMQGLELLAYFRNRAPLDDSGMPKDRFSAEMPDATLATLKIQPSEPRDSAVYFCASGLALGGAENTEAFFGQGTRLTVV.

This chain connects TRBV4-3 to TRBJ2-5; D unresolved. The germline V gene encodes CDR1 LGHNA and CDR2 YSLEER. The CDR3 totals 17 residues. Trimming stripped 0 bases from V and 7 bases from J, with 21 bases between. CDR3 loop: CASSQEVHPNNLGTQYF. For the CDR3, the DNA is TGCGCCAGCAGCCAAGAGGTTCACCCAAACAATCTAGGGACCCAGTACTTC.

Only one count was recorded for this clone. The chain carries TRBV12-3 or TRBV12-4 and TRBJ1-2; a possible D gene is TRBD1 (6 bases). V was shortened by 5 bases and J by 4 bases, with 11 bases between the two germline ends. The CDR3 sequence is 13 residues long. This chain's CDR3 is CASSLTQGYGYTF. As DNA, the CDR3 is TGTGCCAGCAGTCTGACACAGGGCTATGGCTACACCTTC.

The chain recombines TRBV12-3 or TRBV12-4 with TRBJ1-6; D call uncertain. Trimming removed 3 bases at V and 8 bases at J, with 5 bases between. The CDR3 has 12 residues. CDR3 DNA: TGTGCCAGCAGTTTGGCGGATTCACCCCTCCACTTT. Translating it yields CASSLADSPLHF.

The chain combines TRBV19 with TRBJ2-7; 9 nucleotides match TRBD1. CDR3 length equals 14 residues. CDR1 is LNHDA and CDR2 is SQIVND in the germline V gene (reference sequence). Trimming at V came to 3 bases and at J to 4 bases, leaving 4 bases not matched to a gene. The CDR3 spells CASSIGTGLYEQYF. The CDR3 DNA follows: TGTGCCAGTAGTATCGGGACAGGGTTATACGAGCAGTACTTC.

This sequence joins TRBV23-1 and TRBJ2-6; D is perhaps TRBD1 (6 bases). TRBV23-1 is an open reading frame whose function is uncertain. The CDR3 has 18 amino acids. Trimming pared 3 bases from V and 0 bases from J, leaving 15 bases between. As DNA, the CDR3 is TGCGCCAGCAGTCACTCGACAGGACGCCGCTCTGGGGCCAACGTCCTGACTTTC. Protein: CASSHSTGRRSGANVLTF.

The V gene is TRBV20-1, the J gene TRBJ2-5; no firm D call. CDR1 and CDR2 (germline): DFQATT, SNEGSKA (reference sequence). The CDR3 loop spans 11 amino acids. The CDR3 DNA is TGCAGGACTGAGGCGAAAGAGACCCAGTACTTC. Its protein is CRTEAKETQYF.

The chain employs TRBV28 and TRBJ1-1, with D possibly being TRBD1 (6 bases). The CDR3 is made up of 16 amino acids. The germline CDR1 and CDR2 sequences are MDHEN and SYDVKM. V lost 6 bases and J lost 7, with 24 bases in between. CDR3 sequence (DNA): TGTGCCAGCAGCTTACCACCCCGCCTTTGGGGACATGAAGCTTTCTTT. It translates to CASSLPPRLWGHEAFF.